This record looks at one T cell receptor (beta chain) sequence and its context. This clonotype was observed a few times. Its binding antigen is unknown. No per-base quality is available; no much larger clone lies one base away. The entry originates in a study of T cell repertoires in cytomegalovirus infection (dated by TCRdb to about 2019). Context from the whole study: Peptide stimulations targeted recently identified HLA-C-restricted CMV epitopes, whose presentation resists viral immunomodulation, together with well-studied HLA-B-restricted epitopes. Donor HLA type was relevant to the analysis, as public TCR beta signatures indicated carriage of CMV infection together with the matching HLA type.

On the study overall, not on this receptor specifically: The ex vivo response was dominated by HLA-C-restricted CMV-specific TCR beta clonotypes, which also provided the single most frequent clonotype in two of eight donors. In both this cohort and an independent roughly 400-donor cohort, the cumulative frequency of public TCR beta family members distinguished carriers of CMV infection plus the relevant HLA type.

V lost 3 bases and J lost 7 bases; the stretch between them is 16 bases long. CDR1 and CDR2, per the germline V gene (reference sequence), are MNHEY and SMNVEV. The CDR3 goes from the cysteine to the phenylalanine over 16 residues. The only DNA kept is the CDR3, 48 bases in frame from the first base. The run used an Illumina HiSeq 1500. Starting from the raw public reads, TCRdb applied fastp trimming at Q25, assembled clones with MiXCR and retained in-frame beta chains. Entries that share a CDR3 protein sequence are merged under the most common genes and DNA. The sample table holds around 710,000 distinct CDR3 sequences, of which about 28% were seen once. The ten top clones hold around 13% of the sample. In light of the paper, this sample's treatment or condition label describes: in vitro stimulation with specific CMV peptide epitopes to enrich CMV-specific T cells.

Recombination joined TRBV27 with TRBJ1-6; the D segment cannot be called with confidence. The sequence came from a human donor in good health (CMV status not recorded). Some clones in this sample may be carry-over from other donors' samples. The material sequenced was cultured CD8+ T cells from PBMCs, taken from culture after CMV antigen stimulation. The DNA is TGTGCCAGCAGTTTGAAGGCGGGCAGATACAATTCACCCCTCCACTTT. This encodes CASSLKAGRYNSPLHF.